What follows describes a single TCR beta chain. Its cognate antigen is unknown. Thawed PBMCs were FACS-sorted into unstimulated CD4+CD25+CD127- regulatory T cells, CD4+CD25- non-regulatory cells, CD4 and CD8 cells. Sequencing was performed with immunoSEQ multiplex PCR; in TCRdb, only in-frame clones are kept and a portion is missing. The data hold roughly 250,000 clones, with about 80% observed a single time. This record comes from a study of Tregs in tolerant kidney transplant recipients. Study results and caveats: Few patients were studied, so findings need validation in larger groups.

The V gene lost 5 bases and the J gene lost 2 bases, with 13 bases spanning the gap. The CDR3 has 14 amino acids. Per the germline V gene, CDR1 is SGHAT and CDR2 is FQDESV (reference sequence). The sequencing sample was made of CD4+ T cells from blood. The V and J genes are TRBV11-1 and TRBJ2-7; possibly TRBD2 for D (6 bases). The TCR sequence derives from a human donor in good health. In DNA, the CDR3 is TGTGCCAGCAGCACCGGGCGGGGTACCTACGAGCAGTACTTC. Its translation: CASSTGRGTYEQYF. The whole variable domain, filled in from reference TRBV11-1 and TRBJ2-7, reads EAEVAQSPRYKITEKSQAVAFWCDPISGHATLYWYRQILGQGPELLVQFQDESVVDDSQLPKDRFSAERLKGVDSTLKIQPAELGDSAMYLCASSTGRGTYEQYFGPGTRLTVT.